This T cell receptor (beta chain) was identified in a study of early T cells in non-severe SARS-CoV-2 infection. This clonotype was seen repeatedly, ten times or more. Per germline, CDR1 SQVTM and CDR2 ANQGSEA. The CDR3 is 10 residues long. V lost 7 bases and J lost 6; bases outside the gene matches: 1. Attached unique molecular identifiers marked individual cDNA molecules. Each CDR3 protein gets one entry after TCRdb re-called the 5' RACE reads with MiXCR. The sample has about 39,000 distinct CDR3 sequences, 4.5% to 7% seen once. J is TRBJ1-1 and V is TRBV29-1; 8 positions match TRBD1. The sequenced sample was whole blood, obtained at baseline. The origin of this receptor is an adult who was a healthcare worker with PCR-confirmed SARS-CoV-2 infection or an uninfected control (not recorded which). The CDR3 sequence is CSAGGAEAFF. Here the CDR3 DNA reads TGCAGCGCAGGGGGCGCTGAAGCTTTCTTT.